The rows below give T cell receptor beta chains drawn from one sample of a study of blood T cell repertoires in COVID-19. Assay used: immunoSEQ multiplex PCR; TCRdb lists only in-frame clones, some missing. The table lists fewer than 55,000 clones, about 70% of them singletons. Sequenced material: peripheral blood. The receptors stem from a woman in her 70s with acute or convalescent COVID-19. The CDR3 runs from the conserved cysteine through the conserved F or W. The order of the fields is V gene, D gene, clone size, J gene, CDR3 DNA, CDR3 protein. D genes are given only for firm matches. Size tells how often a clone was seen (once, few, many) or the class of an expanded clone, and some rows leave it out.

V: TRBV28; D: TRBD1; size: few; J: TRBJ1-5; DNA: TGTGCCAGCAGTTCCATAGGACAGGCCAATCAGCCCCAGCATTTT; CDR3: CASSSIGQANQPQHF
V: TRBV7-5; D: .; size: .; J: TRBJ1-1; DNA: TGTGTCAGAAGCTTAGCCCGACAGGGGAAGAACACTGAAGCTTTCTTT; CDR3: CVRSLARQGKNTEAFF
V: TRBV21-1; D: .; size: .; J: TRBJ1-1; DNA: TGTGCCAGCACCTTGGACAGTCTGAACACTGAAGCTTTCTTT; CDR3: CASTLDSLNTEAFF
V: TRBV5-1; D: TRBD1; size: .; J: TRBJ2-7; DNA: TGCGCCAGCAGCTGGGGACAGCTGTACGAGCAGTACTTC; CDR3: CASSWGQLYEQYF
V: TRBV5-1; D: TRBD2; size: .; J: TRBJ2-1; DNA: TGCGCCAGCAGCTTGGGCGGGGGGGCGGCCTACAATGAGCAGTTCTTC; CDR3: CASSLGGGAAYNEQFF
V: TRBV18; D: TRBD1; size: .; J: TRBJ1-5; DNA: TGTGCCAGCTCACCCGGACAGGATAGCAATCAGCCCCAGCATTTT; CDR3: CASSPGQDSNQPQHF
V: TRBV6-4; D: TRBD1; size: .; J: TRBJ2-7; DNA: TGTGCCAGCAGGCCCCGGGACAGGTGGACCTACGAGCAGTACTTC; CDR3: CASRPRDRWTYEQYF
V: TRBV7-2; D: TRBD2; size: .; J: TRBJ2-2; DNA: TGTGCCAGCAGCCCAACCGGGACTAGCGTGGGGACCGGGGAGCTGTTTTTT; CDR3: CASSPTGTSVGTGELFF
V: TRBV6-6; D: TRBD1; size: .; J: TRBJ2-7; DNA: TGTGCCAGCAGTGGGACAGGGACGAGTTGGGAGCAGTACTTC; CDR3: CASSGTGTSWEQYF
V: TRBV10-3; D: TRBD2; size: once; J: TRBJ2-5; DNA: TGTGCCATCAGTGAGTCTCAGCGGGGGGACCAAGAGACCCAGTACTTC; CDR3: CAISESQRGDQETQYF
V: TRBV28; D: .; size: .; J: TRBJ2-3; DNA: TGTGCCAGCAGTTCGGCTAGCGCAAGCACAGATACGCAGTATTTT; CDR3: CASSSASASTDTQYF
V: TRBV27; D: TRBD2; size: once; J: TRBJ2-2; DNA: TGTGCCAGCAGTTTCGCGGGAGCTGACACCGGGGAGCTGTTTTTT; CDR3: CASSFAGADTGELFF
V: TRBV25-1; D: .; size: .; J: TRBJ2-2; DNA: TGTGCCAGCAGTTCAGACAGTTTCGCGAACACCGGGGAGCTGTTTTTT; CDR3: CASSSDSFANTGELFF
V: TRBV6-1; D: TRBD1; size: .; J: TRBJ1-4; DNA: TGTGCCAGCAGTGAGAGTCAGGGGGCATACGAAAAACTGTTTTTT; CDR3: CASSESQGAYEKLFF
V: TRBV21-1; D: .; size: few; J: TRBJ2-1; DNA: TGTGCCAGCAGCGAACATCCCTGGTACAATGAGCAGTTCTTC; CDR3: CASSEHPWYNEQFF
V: TRBV11-2; D: .; size: .; J: TRBJ1-2; DNA: TGTGCCAGCAGCCGGTTGACATTGCTCAACTATGGCTACACCTTC; CDR3: CASSRLTLLNYGYTF
V: TRBV9; D: .; size: few; J: TRBJ1-4; DNA: TGTGCCAGCAGCCCAACGGACAGACGTAATGAAAAACTGTTTTTT; CDR3: CASSPTDRRNEKLFF
V: TRBV28; D: .; size: few; J: TRBJ1-2; DNA: TGTGCCAGCAGTTTAACAGGGTATGGCTACACCTTC; CDR3: CASSLTGYGYTF
V: TRBV6-5; D: .; size: .; J: TRBJ1-1; DNA: TGTGCCAGCAGTCTTAAGACAGGAAACACTGAAGCTTTCTTT; CDR3: CASSLKTGNTEAFF
V: TRBV6-5; D: .; size: .; J: TRBJ2-7; DNA: TGTGCCAGCAGTTACCGGCAGGGCCCATACGAGCAGTACTTC; CDR3: CASSYRQGPYEQYF
V: TRBV2; D: .; size: .; J: TRBJ2-3; DNA: TGTGCCAGCAGTCCAGGGGCAGATACGCAGTATTTT; CDR3: CASSPGADTQYF
V: TRBV30; D: TRBD1; size: .; J: TRBJ1-2; DNA: TGTGCCTGGAGAGGACAGGGTGGCGGCTACACCTTC; CDR3: CAWRGQGGGYTF
V: TRBV19; D: TRBD1; size: .; J: TRBJ1-2; DNA: TGTGCCAGTAGTCAGGACAGGGCGGATGGCTACACCTTC; CDR3: CASSQDRADGYTF
V: TRBV27; D: .; size: .; J: TRBJ2-7; DNA: TGTGCCAGCAGTCCAGACTTCAGGGGTTCCCCCTCCTACGAGCAGTACTTC; CDR3: CASSPDFRGSPSYEQYF
V: TRBV5-1; D: .; size: many; J: TRBJ1-1; DNA: TGCGCCAGCAGCTTGCAGGGTAGTTTGGCTTTCTTT; CDR3: CASSLQGSLAFF
V: TRBV6-5; D: .; size: few; J: TRBJ1-5; DNA: TGTGCCAGCAGTTGGGGGGACAATCAGCCCCAGCATTTT; CDR3: CASSWGDNQPQHF
V: TRBV4-1; D: TRBD2; size: .; J: TRBJ2-7; DNA: TGCGCCAGCAGCCAAGTCCAGGGGACTAGCTACGAGCAGTACTTC; CDR3: CASSQVQGTSYEQYF
V: TRBV12-3/TRBV12-4; D: .; size: .; J: TRBJ2-2; DNA: TGTGCCAGCAGTTTAATTCTCGGGGAGCTGTTTTTT; CDR3: CASSLILGELFF
V: TRBV5-1; D: TRBD1; size: .; J: TRBJ1-2; DNA: TGCGCCAGCAGCTTGGGGGACAGGGGATCTGGCTACACCTTC; CDR3: CASSLGDRGSGYTF
V: TRBV19; D: TRBD1; size: .; J: TRBJ2-6; DNA: TGTGCCAGTAGTATAGGACACGGGACAGGGGCTGGGGCCAACGTCCTGACTTTC; CDR3: CASSIGHGTGAGANVLTF
V: TRBV21-1; D: .; size: once; J: TRBJ1-5; DNA: TGTGCCAGCAGCAAAGATGAACCGGGACTAGGGCATTATAGCAATCAGCCCCAGCATTTT; CDR3: CASSKDEPGLGHYSNQPQHF
V: TRBV19; D: TRBD1; size: .; J: TRBJ2-3; DNA: TGTGCCAGTAGTATAGATCAGGGGGCAGATACGCAGTATTTT; CDR3: CASSIDQGADTQYF
V: TRBV12-3/TRBV12-4; D: .; size: .; J: TRBJ2-3; DNA: TGTGCCAGCAGTCCTACCACAGATACGCAGTATTTT; CDR3: CASSPTTDTQYF
V: TRBV19; D: .; size: .; J: TRBJ1-2; DNA: TGTGCCAGTAGTATAATGGGGAGTATGGGGGGCTACACCTTC; CDR3: CASSIMGSMGGYTF
V: TRBV7-9; D: TRBD1; size: .; J: TRBJ1-1; DNA: TGTGCCAGCAGCCAGACTACAGGGGGAAACACTGAAGCTTTCTTT; CDR3: CASSQTTGGNTEAFF
V: TRBV19; D: .; size: few; J: TRBJ1-5; DNA: TGTGCCAGTAGTATTTTTTTCACGGGGGGCGACAATCAGCCCCAGCATTTT; CDR3: CASSIFFTGGDNQPQHF
V: TRBV5-1; D: .; size: .; J: TRBJ2-1; DNA: TGCGCCAGCAGGACTATGCAGGCCAATGAGCAGTTCTTC; CDR3: CASRTMQANEQFF
V: TRBV28; D: .; size: .; J: TRBJ1-1; DNA: TGTGCCAGCAGTTTGAGGAGATCGGGCACTGAAGCTTTCTTT; CDR3: CASSLRRSGTEAFF
V: TRBV11-2; D: .; size: once; J: TRBJ2-5; DNA: TGTGCCAGCAGCTTAGGGCTTCAAGAGACCCAGTACTTC; CDR3: CASSLGLQETQYF
V: TRBV7-3; D: TRBD2; size: once; J: TRBJ2-1; DNA: TGTGCCAGCACTGGGGGACTAGCGGGAGTGGGCAATGAGCAGTTCTTC; CDR3: CASTGGLAGVGNEQFF
V: TRBV7-9; D: .; size: .; J: TRBJ1-4; DNA: TGTGCCAGCGAAGGGAGGGAAAAACTGTTTTTT; CDR3: CASEGREKLFF
V: TRBV5-6; D: .; size: .; J: TRBJ1-4; DNA: TGTGCCAGCAGCCGGCGGGGACGATCAACTAATGAAAAACTGTTTTTT; CDR3: CASSRRGRSTNEKLFF
V: TRBV18; D: .; size: .; J: TRBJ2-5; DNA: TGTGCCAGCTCACCAACTAGGGAGGAGACCCAGTACTTC; CDR3: CASSPTREETQYF
V: TRBV12-3/TRBV12-4; D: .; size: .; J: TRBJ2-2; DNA: TGTGCCAGCTCTAATCTCCCCGGGGAGCTGTTTTTT; CDR3: CASSNLPGELFF
V: TRBV20-1; D: TRBD2; size: once; J: TRBJ2-5; DNA: TGCAGTGCTAGTATAAGCGGGGGAACTCAAGAGACCCAGTACTTC; CDR3: CSASISGGTQETQYF
V: TRBV28; D: .; size: .; J: TRBJ1-2; DNA: TGTGCCAGCAGACGCCTCGGGTTCTATGGCTACACCTTC; CDR3: CASRRLGFYGYTF
V: TRBV6-4; D: TRBD1; size: .; J: TRBJ2-1; DNA: TGTGCCAGCAGCGTGGACAGGGGGTACAATGAGCAGTTCTTC; CDR3: CASSVDRGYNEQFF
V: TRBV21-1; D: .; size: few; J: TRBJ1-5; DNA: TGTGCCAGCAGCCCCCGACTCTACCGGGGGAAGGGCAATCAGCCCCAGCATTTT; CDR3: CASSPRLYRGKGNQPQHF
V: TRBV19; D: TRBD1; size: .; J: TRBJ1-4; DNA: TGTGCCAGTATCGAGGGACAGGGAGATGAAAAACTGTTTTTT; CDR3: CASIEGQGDEKLFF